Following are 23 T cell receptor beta chains from one sample sequenced in a study of CD8+CD57+ T cells in acquired aplastic anemia. Patients sequenced had flow cytometry evidence of CD8+CD57+ cell expansion. Template material for TCR beta VDJ and CDR3 profiling consisted of genomic DNA. TCRdb fed the reads into MiXCR, producing one record per CDR3 protein. The table has about 180,000 distinct CDR3 sequences, more than 45% seen once; the top ten hold 0.85% to 1.2%. The sequencing sample was made of sorted CD4+, CD8+, or CD8+CD57+ T cells (not recorded which) from PBMCs. These receptors originate from a human donor with aplastic anemia.

This clonotype was seen many times. V is TRBV5-1 and J is TRBJ1-1; D is undetermined. The CDR3 consists of 14 residues. Trimming removed 4 bases from V and 3 bases from J, with 13 bases in between. Germline V gene lookup returns CDR1 SGHRS and CDR2 YFSETQ. CDR3: CASSGLVGDTEAFF. CDR3 coding DNA: TGCGCCAGCAGCGGACTAGTAGGCGACACTGAAGCTTTCTTT.

The V call is TRBV5-1, the J call TRBJ1-6, with D perhaps TRBD1 (6 bases). Between the trimmed V and J ends, which lost 4 bases and 3 bases, there was a span of 11 bases. The germline gives CDR1 SGHRS, CDR2 YFSETQ. The CDR3 length is 15 residues. The CDR3 is CASSGGTFYNSPLHF. The CDR3 DNA reads as TGCGCCAGCAGCGGGGGGACATTCTATAATTCACCCCTCCACTTT.

The rearrangement links TRBV7-8 to TRBJ2-5; 10 bases are shared with TRBD2. CDR1 is SGHVS, CDR2 FQNEAQ, per germline. V trimming: 5 bases; J trimming: 4 bases; junction bases outside the gene matches: 10. This CDR3 region has 16 residues. The CDR3 loop reads CASSHQLAGYGETQYF. CDR3 DNA: TGTGCCAGCAGCCACCAACTAGCGGGGTATGGAGAGACCCAGTACTTC.

This rearrangement joins TRBV24-1 to TRBJ2-1; no clear D. Germline V gives CDR1 KGHDR, CDR2 SFDVKD. The V and J ends lost 3 bases and 7 bases respectively, with 6 bases between them. This CDR3 region has 12 residues. The CDR3 nucleotides read TGTGCCACCAGTGATCACGGGAATGAGCAGTTCTTC. It translates to CATSDHGNEQFF.

The chain combines TRBV29-1 with TRBJ2-7; D remains unclear. This CDR3 is 12 amino acids long. The germline V and J ends were trimmed by 1 base and 2 bases, with 6 bases remaining between them. In germline, CDR1 is SQVTM, CDR2 ANQGSEA. DNA of the CDR3: TGCAGCGTTGAAGGCAGGCCCTACGAGCAGTACTTC. Its protein is CSVEGRPYEQYF.

Comment on this clonotype: The CDR3 ends on some other residue instead of the conserved phenylalanine or tryptophan, so this is likely a read error. CDR3 sequence (DNA): TGTGCCAGCACCAACACCGGGGAGCTGTTTCTT. Translating gives CASTNTGELFL. The chain combines TRBV2 with TRBJ2-2; D ambiguous. CDR3 length: 11 residues. Deletions cut 7 bases from V and 2 bases from J, with 2 bases between. CDR1 is SNHLY and CDR2 is FYNNEI in the germline V gene.

A few counts support this clonotype. This chain links TRBV29-1 with TRBJ2-7; 7 bases match TRBD2. The CDR3 spans 17 residues. The V gene end was trimmed by 4 bases and the J gene end by 3 bases; junction bases not matched to a gene: 18. Looked up from germline, CDR1 is SQVTM and CDR2 is ANQGSEA. The CDR3 is CSVAVLSGGGRGYEQYF. DNA for the CDR3: TGCAGCGTTGCAGTTCTCTCGGGTGGCGGGAGAGGCTACGAGCAGTACTTC.

The chain's CDR3 is CASSFLGGGNTEAFF. CDR3 coding DNA: TGTGCCAGCAGCTTTCTGGGGGGCGGGAACACTGAAGCTTTCTTT. The V gene is TRBV7-8, the J gene TRBJ1-1; a possible D gene is TRBD1 (6 bases). Per the germline V gene, CDR1 is SGHVS and CDR2 is FQNEAQ. V shed 3 bases and J shed 1 base, with 12 bases lying between them. CDR3 length: 15 residues.

Many counts were recorded for this clonotype. This chain connects TRBV2 to TRBJ2-5; perhaps D is TRBD1 or TRBD2 (5 bases each). This CDR3 spans 13 amino acids. Germline V CDR1 and CDR2: SNHLY, FYNNEI. Trimming removed 7 bases at V and 9 bases at J, with 18 bases between. The CDR3 sequence: CASTPGPNLSQYF. CDR3 coding DNA: TGTGCCAGCACCCCGGGACCCAACCTGTCCCAGTACTTC.

CDR3 loop: CASSYSGLAGGSSAGELFF. The CDR3 bases are TGTGCCAGCAGTTACTCGGGACTAGCGGGGGGAAGCTCAGCCGGGGAGCTGTTTTTT. The chain combines TRBV6-5 with TRBJ2-2; 15 positions match TRBD2. Looked up from germline, CDR1 is MNHEY and CDR2 is SVGAGI. The CDR3 length is 19 residues. J was trimmed by 6 bases and V by 0 bases; bases with no gene match: 8.

A word on this clonotype: One end of the junction fails to match germline, which may point to a read error. The chain couples TRBV5-1 to TRBJ2-3, with 8 positions matching TRBD2. The CDR3 spans 14 residues. Germline loops: CDR1 SGHRS, CDR2 YFSETQ. This CDR3 is CAGSSTSGGDTQYF. The CDR3 DNA sequence: TGCGCCGGCAGCTCTACTAGCGGCGGGGATACGCAGTATTTT.

This clonotype has at least ten counts. The chain links TRBV5-4 to TRBJ1-4; D gene ambiguous. CDR1 and CDR2 (germline): SGHNT, YYREEE (reference sequence). Trimming stripped 4 bases from V and 0 bases from J, with 7 bases between. The CDR3 runs to 14 residues. CDR3 sequence: CASSRAATNEKLFF. CDR3 DNA sequence: TGTGCCAGCAGCCGGGCTGCAACTAATGAAAAACTGTTTTTT.

This clonotype was counted many times. The J gene is TRBJ2-3, the V gene TRBV2; unclear D gene. Deletions cut 1 base from V and 3 bases from J, with 2 bases between. In germline, CDR1 is SNHLY, CDR2 FYNNEI. This CDR3 is built from 12 residues. The CDR3 DNA reads as TGTGCCAGCAGTGAAGGGACAGATACGCAGTATTTT. This gives the protein CASSEGTDTQYF.

This clonotype was seen more than once but under ten times. The V gene is TRBV2, the J gene TRBJ1-5; D unresolved. Trimming removed 6 bases at V and 7 bases at J, with 10 bases between. The CDR3 spans 12 residues. The germline CDR1 and CDR2 sequences are SNHLY and FYNNEI. The CDR3 bases are TGTGCCAGCAGCGGCAGGCTCCAGCCCCAGCATTTT. Translated: CASSGRLQPQHF.

This clonotype was counted between two and nine times. The chain recombines TRBV29-1 with TRBJ2-5; 9 nucleotides agree with TRBD1. With 7 bases clipped from V and 6 bases from J, the junction kept 6 bases outside the gene matches. The CDR3 is 12 residues long. The germline CDR1 and CDR2 sequences are SQVTM and ANQGSEA. The chain's CDR3 is CSALDRGQTQYF. The CDR3 coding sequence is TGCAGCGCCCTGGACAGGGGTCAGACCCAGTACTTC.

This sequence joins TRBV24-1 and TRBJ2-5; 9 bases are a match to TRBD2. Germline V gives CDR1 KGHDR, CDR2 SFDVKD. The CDR3 has 16 residues. Trimming took 2 bases from V and 2 from J; bases not matched to a gene: 5. The CDR3 nucleotides are TGTGCCACCAGTGATTCCGGCGCGGGGGGGCAAGAGACCCAGTACTTC. It yields the protein CATSDSGAGGQETQYF.

This sequence joins TRBV7-9 and TRBJ2-3, with D maybe TRBD1 (5 bases). Germline lookup yields CDR1 SEHNR and CDR2 FQNEAQ (reference sequence). Trimming took off 5 bases at V and 2 bases at J, with 11 bases between the two ends. The CDR3 loop spans 14 amino acids. The CDR3 region is CASSPGHLTDTQYF. In DNA, the CDR3 is TGTGCCAGCAGCCCCGGACACCTCACAGATACGCAGTATTTT.

This clonotype was seen ten or more times. The chain employs TRBV29-1 and TRBJ1-2; D ambiguous. The CDR3 is made up of 12 amino acids. CDR1 SQVTM and CDR2 ANQGSEA come from the germline V gene. Trimming removed 4 bases from V and 5 bases from J, with 11 bases in between. CDR3 in DNA: TGCAGCGTTGCTGGGGAGTGGTATGGCTACACCTTC. It translates to CSVAGEWYGYTF.

The chain carries TRBV10-2 and TRBJ2-5, with D uncertain. This CDR3 contains 14 residues. Germline V gives CDR1 WSHSY, CDR2 SAAADI. The germline V and J ends were trimmed by 10 bases and 2 bases, with 17 bases remaining between them. Here the CDR3 reads CATNPTAYQETQYF. CDR3 sequence (DNA): TGCGCCACCAACCCGACGGCTTATCAAGAGACCCAGTACTTC.

This clonotype has just one count. This chain links TRBV7-3 with TRBJ2-1; tentatively, D is TRBD2 (7 bases). Trimming shortened V by 6 bases and J by 9 bases, and 21 bases separated the two germline ends. The CDR3 totals 15 residues. The germline gives CDR1 SGHTA, CDR2 FQGTGA. CDR3 sequence: CASSRTGGPGGEQFF. DNA for the CDR3: TGTGCCAGCAGTCGAACGGGGGGCCCCGGTGGTGAGCAGTTCTTC.

The chain employs TRBV25-1 and TRBJ1-4; 7 bases are a match to TRBD1. This CDR3 region has 14 residues. In germline, CDR1 is MGHDK, CDR2 SYGVNS. The junction had 13 bases not matched to a gene; V was cut back by 8 bases and J by 10 bases. The CDR3 nucleotides read TGTGCCAGCTCCCCCCGGACAGGAGAGGGAAAACTGTTTTTT. It codes for CASSPRTGEGKLFF.

The V and J genes are TRBV5-1 and TRBJ2-3; TRBD2 aligns across 13 bases. The ends lost 4 bases at V and 4 bases at J; junction bases unmatched: 9. Germline loops: CDR1 SGHRS, CDR2 YFSETQ. The CDR3 sequence is 17 residues long. The CDR3 region has the DNA TGCGCCAGCAGCCTGCCCGGGACTAGCGGGGAATCAGATACGCAGTATTTT. It codes for CASSLPGTSGESDTQYF. Complete variable domain (other parts from reference TRBV5-1 and TRBJ2-3): KAGVTQTPRYLIKTRGQQVTLSCSPISGHRSVSWYQQTPGQGLQFLFEYFSETQRNKGNFPGRFSGRQFSNSRSEMNVSTLELGDSALYLCASSLPGTSGESDTQYFGPGTRLTVL.

This clonotype has a handful of counts. The chain links TRBV6-1 to TRBJ1-4; 9 positions agree with TRBD1. V lost 5 bases, J lost 11 bases, and 9 bases stayed unmatched. The germline V gene has CDR1 MNHNS and CDR2 SASEGT. The CDR3 is made up of 14 amino acids. The chain's CDR3 is CASSPGTGWGKLFF. CDR3 nucleotide sequence: TGTGCCAGCAGTCCCGGGACAGGGTGGGGGAAACTGTTTTTT.